This TCR beta chain was captured in a study of T cell responses to AZD1222 COVID-19 vaccine. The repertoire was sequenced with immunoSEQ multiplex PCR; TCRdb's copy has only in-frame clones and lacks some. This sample yields 150,000 or so clones, of which about nine tenths are seen a single time; 3.5% to 4% belongs to the top ten. To note about this clone: The missing conserved phenylalanine or tryptophan at the end of this CDR3 makes a read error likely. It is unclear where the CDR3 begins or ends on the DNA, so no DNA is shown, and the CDR3 is as TCRdb lists it.

Germline values: CDR1 ENHRY, CDR2 SYGVKD. The CDR3 contains 14 residues when both ends are counted. This receptor was taken from an adult who received the AZD1222 COVID-19 vaccine. The chain recombines TRBV10-3 with TRBJ2-7; the DNA was not used to check the table's D call, TRBD1. This specimen was peripheral blood, taken 28 days after the second AZD1222 dose. CDR3 region: CAISEPLGQKFLDR.